The rows below give T cell receptor beta chains drawn from one sample of a study of blood T cell repertoires in COVID-19. Generated by immunoSEQ multiplex PCR, the TCRdb table keeps only in-frame clones and is missing some. The data hold fewer than 200,000 clones, with about 83% observed a single time. The sequenced material came from peripheral blood. These TCRs come from a woman aged 70-85 years with COVID-19, enrolled during active disease. CDR3s include the opening cysteine and the closing phenylalanine or tryptophan. The D gene is left open where the match is weak. Only part of the rows carry a size: once, few, many, or a class if the clone is expanded.

size	V	J	D	CDR3	DNA
.	TRBV19	TRBJ2-1	TRBD2	CASAPSGYTDSYNEQFF	TGTGCCAGTGCGCCTAGCGGATATACAGACTCCTACAATGAGCAGTTCTTC
once	TRBV3-1/TRBV3-2	TRBJ1-6	.	CASSQGGSPLHF	TGTGCCAGCAGCCAGGGAGGGTCACCCCTCCACTTT
.	TRBV12-5	TRBJ1-1	.	CASGPQGNTEAFF	TGTGCTAGTGGGCCACAGGGAAACACTGAAGCTTTCTTT
.	TRBV7-2	TRBJ2-3	.	CASTMTRITDTQYF	TGTGCCAGCACCATGACAAGAATCACAGATACGCAGTATTTT
.	TRBV14	TRBJ1-2	TRBD1	CASSQDGQGGYGYTF	TGTGCCAGCAGCCAAGATGGACAGGGGGGCTATGGCTACACCTTC
.	TRBV4-3	TRBJ2-7	TRBD2	CASSPGTSGIFYEQYF	TGCGCCAGCAGCCCCGGGACTAGCGGGATATTTTACGAGCAGTACTTC
.	TRBV10-3	TRBJ2-7	TRBD2	CASGTRSSYEQYF	TGTGCCAGCGGGACTAGATCTTCCTACGAGCAGTACTTC
.	TRBV29-1	TRBJ1-2	TRBD1	CSVHGQGAGVGYTF	TGCAGCGTGCACGGACAGGGGGCCGGGGTAGGCTACACCTTC
.	TRBV4-1	TRBJ1-1	TRBD1	CASSHQGASNTEAFF	TGCGCCAGCAGCCACCAGGGGGCATCGAACACTGAAGCTTTCTTT
.	TRBV7-9	TRBJ2-1	.	CASSSQGTGVGEQFF	TGTGCCAGCAGCTCCCAGGGCACTGGGGTGGGTGAGCAGTTCTTC
.	TRBV7-2	TRBJ2-5	.	CASSYRGETQYF	TGTGCCAGCAGCTACCGCGGAGAGACCCAGTACTTC
.	TRBV5-1	TRBJ2-3	TRBD1	CASRVGTVSTDTQYF	TGCGCCAGCAGAGTGGGGACAGTTAGCACAGATACGCAGTATTTT
.	TRBV10-3	TRBJ1-2	.	CAISDSVTNYGYTF	TGTGCCATCAGTGACTCAGTGACTAACTATGGCTACACCTTC